This T cell receptor beta chain stems from a study of OX40 agonist ivuxolimab in advanced cancers. Looking at the study overall: In this cohort, patients received ivuxolimab, an agonistic anti-OX40 (CD134) antibody. Ivuxolimab was administered intravenously to patients at 0.01 to 10 mg/kg every 2 weeks. Every patient in dose escalation had hepatocellular carcinoma, melanoma, renal cell or head and neck cancer.

The assay was immunoSEQ multiplex PCR, and TCRdb's table has in-frame clones only and misses some. Seen here are tens of thousands of clones, 85% to 90% observed once, and the top ten hold under 14%. Whole-study findings and limits: Partial responders dosed at 0.1-3.0 mg/kg displayed clonal expansion ranking among the lowest.

Comment on this clone: What it binds is not known.

CDR3 length: 16 amino acids. The germline V gene encodes CDR1 ENHRY and CDR2 SYGVKD. Trimming pared 0 bases from V and 2 bases from J, leaving 8 bases between. The chain links TRBV10-3 to TRBJ2-6; the D gene is possibly TRBD1 (5 bases). This receptor was taken from an adult with an advanced solid tumor such as melanoma, head and neck, liver or kidney cancer. Sequencing used CD4+ or CD8+ T cells sorted from blood, obtained in a trial of the OX40 agonist ivuxolimab. This CDR3 is CAISESGQAGANVLTF. The CDR3 nucleotides read TGTGCCATCAGTGAGTCGGGGCAGGCTGGGGCCAACGTCCTGACTTTC.